The entry below describes one T cell receptor (beta chain). The source of the sample is a study of blood T cell repertoires in COVID-19. About the study: There were acute and convalescent COVID-19 samples, and they came from the United States, Italy and Spain. From T cells, B-cell-depleted T cells, or PBMCs came the material, which was cDNA or gDNA.

How the authors handled the data: Cell counts per sample came from amplifying reference gene primers. Method: immunoSEQ multiplex PCR; TCRdb's copy keeps in-frame clones and lacks some. The DNA gave D and trimming, while V, J and clone size come from that table. The table includes more than 50,000 clones, about four fifths detected once. J was trimmed by 0 bases and V by 6 bases; bases with no gene match: 1. CDR1 and CDR2 from the germline V gene are MNHEY and SVGAGI. This CDR3 is built from 13 residues. This rearrangement joins TRBV6-5 to TRBJ2-7, with 8 bases that match TRBD1. The TCR originated in a human donor in a cohort sampled during active COVID-19. Material: peripheral blood. The CDR3 protein is CASRTGASYEQYF. CDR3 nucleotide sequence: TGTGCCAGCAGGACAGGGGCCTCCTACGAGCAGTACTTC.